The T cell receptor beta chain under discussion was sequenced for a study of blood T cell repertoires in COVID-19. Study-level background: Nucleic acid was either cDNA or gDNA, and it came from T cells, B-cell-depleted T cells, or PBMCs.

The V gene end was trimmed by 4 bases and the J gene end by 2 bases; junction bases not matched to a gene: 1. This CDR3 has 13 amino acids. CDR1 and CDR2 (germline): SNHLY, FYNNEI. Source study methods: How many nucleated cells were present was estimated from reference gene primer amplification. Libraries were prepared by immunoSEQ multiplex PCR; TCRdb keeps only in-frame clonotypes and omits some of them. V, J and clone size reflect that table, while D and trimming were determined from the DNA. The sample includes around 13,000 clones, around 87% of them seen just once. This receptor was identified in a man between 45 and 60 years old with active COVID-19. Material for sequencing was peripheral blood. This chain links TRBV2 with TRBJ1-1; 7 bases match TRBD1. The CDR3 region has the DNA TGTGCCAGCAGTGGGGACAGAAACACTGAAGCTTTCTTT. It yields the protein CASSGDRNTEAFF.